Listed below are T cell receptor beta chains from one sample, sequenced in a study of human T cells and chemical hapten exposure. TCRdb reprocessed the RACE reads with MiXCR, giving one entry per CDR3 protein. The sample lists tens of thousands of distinct CDR3 sequences; about 6.6% were seen once. The specimen comprised whole blood, sampled in connection with sensitization to the hapten diphenylcyclopropenone (DPC). The source of these receptors is a woman aged 25 to 45 with alopecia areata. Some clones in this sample may be carry-over from other donors' samples. CDR3s include the opening cysteine and the closing phenylalanine or tryptophan. The order of the fields is clone size, D gene, J gene, V gene, CDR3 DNA, CDR3 protein. D genes are given only for firm matches. Size values are once, few and many counts, or a class for expanded clones, and some rows have none.

abundance: many; d_gene: TRBD2; j_gene: TRBJ2-3; v_gene: TRBV4-1; CDR3nt: TGCGCCAGCAGCTTACGACTAGCGGGGGCCGGGAGCACAGATACGCAGTATTTT; CDR3aa: CASSLRLAGAGSTDTQYF
abundance: many; d_gene: .; j_gene: TRBJ2-7; v_gene: TRBV18; CDR3nt: TGTGCCAGCTCGGCTGGGACTCTAGCCTACGAGCAGTACTTC; CDR3aa: CASSAGTLAYEQYF
abundance: few; d_gene: .; j_gene: TRBJ1-1; v_gene: TRBV4-1; CDR3nt: TGCGCCAGCAGCCCTCCGGGGAAACTTGAAGCTTTCTTT; CDR3aa: CASSPPGKLEAFF
abundance: many; d_gene: TRBD2; j_gene: TRBJ2-3; v_gene: TRBV12-3/TRBV12-4; CDR3nt: TGTGCCAGCAGTTTTGTAGCGGGGGCGTATACGCAGTATTTT; CDR3aa: CASSFVAGAYTQYF
abundance: many; d_gene: TRBD1; j_gene: TRBJ1-6; v_gene: TRBV5-1; CDR3nt: TGCGCCAGCAGCCACCGGGACAGGGCTCCCCATTCACCCCTCCACTTT; CDR3aa: CASSHRDRAPHSPLHF
abundance: many; d_gene: .; j_gene: TRBJ2-3; v_gene: TRBV5-1; CDR3nt: TGCGCCAGCAGCTTGGATGGGAATTGGCCTCCTACGCAGTATTTT; CDR3aa: CASSLDGNWPPTQYF
abundance: many; d_gene: TRBD1; j_gene: TRBJ2-7; v_gene: TRBV5-1; CDR3nt: TGCGCCAGCTGCCAGGACAGGACCTCCTACGAGCAGTACTTC; CDR3aa: CASCQDRTSYEQYF
abundance: many; d_gene: TRBD1; j_gene: TRBJ1-6; v_gene: TRBV30; CDR3nt: TGTGCCTGGAGTTCCGGGGGACAGAGGTATAATTCACCCCTCCACTTT; CDR3aa: CAWSSGGQRYNSPLHF
abundance: many; d_gene: .; j_gene: TRBJ1-1; v_gene: TRBV29-1; CDR3nt: TGCAGCGTTGGGGGGAACGGGGACACTGAAGCTTTCTTT; CDR3aa: CSVGGNGDTEAFF
abundance: .; d_gene: .; j_gene: TRBJ1-4; v_gene: TRBV5-1; CDR3nt: TGCGCCAGCAGCTTGGCCCTGAATAACAATGAAAAACTGTTTTTT; CDR3aa: CASSLALNNNEKLFF
abundance: few; d_gene: .; j_gene: TRBJ1-6; v_gene: TRBV20-1; CDR3nt: TGCAGTGCCAAACCTACCTCAGGAGGGAATTCACCCCTCCACTTT; CDR3aa: CSAKPTSGGNSPLHF
abundance: many; d_gene: TRBD1; j_gene: TRBJ1-1; v_gene: TRBV30; CDR3nt: TGTGCCTGGAGTGGAGGGGGACAGGGCACTGAAGCTTTCTTT; CDR3aa: CAWSGGGQGTEAFF
abundance: many; d_gene: TRBD2; j_gene: TRBJ2-3; v_gene: TRBV5-1; CDR3nt: TGCGCCAGCAGCTTACTGGCTAGCGGGGAGTCAGATACGCAGTATTTT; CDR3aa: CASSLLASGESDTQYF
abundance: many; d_gene: .; j_gene: TRBJ1-1; v_gene: TRBV20-1; CDR3nt: TGCAGTGCTATAGACAGCGGTAACACTGAAGCTTTCTTT; CDR3aa: CSAIDSGNTEAFF
abundance: many; d_gene: TRBD1; j_gene: TRBJ2-2; v_gene: TRBV12-3/TRBV12-4; CDR3nt: TGTGCCAGCAGTTGGGACAGAATCACCGGGGAGCTGTTTTTT; CDR3aa: CASSWDRITGELFF
abundance: many; d_gene: TRBD1; j_gene: TRBJ2-1; v_gene: TRBV6-2/TRBV6-3; CDR3nt: TGTGCCAGCAGTTACTCCTATGGCAGGGGGTCGGGGAATGAGCAGTTCTTC; CDR3aa: CASSYSYGRGSGNEQFF
abundance: many; d_gene: TRBD1; j_gene: TRBJ1-5; v_gene: TRBV7-2; CDR3nt: TGTGCCAGCAGCGTCAGACAGGGGACTCAGCCCCAGCATTTT; CDR3aa: CASSVRQGTQPQHF
abundance: many; d_gene: .; j_gene: TRBJ2-3; v_gene: TRBV10-3; CDR3nt: TGTGCCATCAGCGAAGCAGATACGCAGTATTTT; CDR3aa: CAISEADTQYF
abundance: few; d_gene: TRBD1; j_gene: TRBJ1-2; v_gene: TRBV4-1; CDR3nt: TGCGCCAGCAGCCAAGATACGGGGACAGGGGGCGCAGGGGGCTACACCTTC; CDR3aa: CASSQDTGTGGAGGYTF
abundance: .; d_gene: .; j_gene: TRBJ1-1; v_gene: TRBV20-1; CDR3nt: TGCAGTGCTAGAGATTCAAGTTCCTTTGGGGGTGTAGCTTTCTTT; CDR3aa: CSARDSSSFGGVAFF
abundance: .; d_gene: TRBD2; j_gene: TRBJ2-3; v_gene: TRBV11-2; CDR3nt: TGTGCCAGCAGCTTACCTGGACTAGTCGGTACGCAGTATTTT; CDR3aa: CASSLPGLVGTQYF
abundance: .; d_gene: TRBD2; j_gene: TRBJ2-1; v_gene: TRBV27; CDR3nt: TGTGCCAGCAGTTATTCCACGGGGGGTGAGCAGTTCTTC; CDR3aa: CASSYSTGGEQFF
abundance: .; d_gene: .; j_gene: TRBJ1-1; v_gene: TRBV29-1; CDR3nt: TGCAGCGTTGCGACAGTCCATGGAACGGCACTTATGAACACTGAAGCTTTCTTT; CDR3aa: CSVATVHGTALMNTEAFF
abundance: .; d_gene: .; j_gene: TRBJ2-1; v_gene: TRBV19; CDR3nt: TGTGCCAGTAGGGGACAAACCTACAATGAGCAGTTCTTC; CDR3aa: CASRGQTYNEQFF
abundance: many; d_gene: TRBD2; j_gene: TRBJ2-3; v_gene: TRBV4-1; CDR3nt: TGCGCCAGCAGCCAAGACGTGGGCGGGGGGGCAGCAGATACGCAGTATTTT; CDR3aa: CASSQDVGGGAADTQYF
abundance: .; d_gene: TRBD1; j_gene: TRBJ1-1; v_gene: TRBV7-9; CDR3nt: TGTGCCAGCAGCTTAGAGAGCAGGGGGCGAACTGAAGCTTTCTTT; CDR3aa: CASSLESRGRTEAFF
abundance: many; d_gene: .; j_gene: TRBJ2-3; v_gene: TRBV29-1; CDR3nt: TGCAGCGGCCAGATCGGACTTAGCACAGATACGCAGTATTTT; CDR3aa: CSGQIGLSTDTQYF
abundance: many; d_gene: .; j_gene: TRBJ2-3; v_gene: TRBV3-1; CDR3nt: TGTGCCAGCAGCCAAGTCAGTTATGGCACAGATACGCAGTATTTT; CDR3aa: CASSQVSYGTDTQYF
abundance: .; d_gene: .; j_gene: TRBJ1-1; v_gene: TRBV12-3/TRBV12-4; CDR3nt: TGTGCCAGCAGTTTTCTGGGTAAGGCTGAAGCTTTCTTT; CDR3aa: CASSFLGKAEAFF
abundance: few; d_gene: TRBD2; j_gene: TRBJ2-7; v_gene: TRBV19; CDR3nt: TGTGCCAGTAGTGACGGGGGGGCTACCTACGAGCAGTACTTC; CDR3aa: CASSDGGATYEQYF
abundance: many; d_gene: .; j_gene: TRBJ1-2; v_gene: TRBV20-1; CDR3nt: TGCAGTGCCCACACCTCGGCTAGCTATGGCTACACCTTC; CDR3aa: CSAHTSASYGYTF
abundance: .; d_gene: TRBD1; j_gene: TRBJ1-5; v_gene: TRBV7-2; CDR3nt: TGTGCCAGCAGCCCCCGACAGGGCAGGCAGCCCCAGCATTTT; CDR3aa: CASSPRQGRQPQHF
abundance: few; d_gene: .; j_gene: TRBJ1-1; v_gene: TRBV20-1; CDR3nt: TGCAGTGCTATGGGAGGGGGCACTGAAGCTTTCTTT; CDR3aa: CSAMGGGTEAFF